A single sample is the source of the 32 T cell receptor beta chains below, sequenced in a study of T cells after yellow fever vaccination. TCRdb re-derived calls from the 5' RACE reads in MiXCR, one entry per CDR3 protein. The repertoire holds around 330,000 distinct CDR3 sequences, with approximately 3.9% as singletons. Material: PBMCs, obtained on the day of the yellow fever booster vaccination. The receptors shown here come from a man aged 18 to 29 who received the YFV17D yellow fever vaccine.

This clonotype was recorded many times. The rearrangement joins TRBV6-5 to TRBJ2-7; D is ambiguous. The CDR3 is 11 residues long. Trimming took 3 bases from V and 6 from J, leaving 6 bases between them. Per germline, CDR1 MNHEY and CDR2 SVGAGI. The CDR3 coding sequence is TGTGCCAGCAGTTATTATGGCGAGCAGTACTTC. This gives the protein CASSYYGEQYF.

This clonotype was found many times. The J gene is TRBJ1-2, the V gene TRBV21-1. TRBV21-1 is tagged as a pseudogene. The CDR3 is 12 amino acids. The CDR3 is CASKTVAYGYTF. DNA for the CDR3: TGTGCCAGTAAAACAGTGGCCTATGGCTACACCTTC.

This clonotype was observed a handful of times. V and J are TRBV5-1 and TRBJ2-3; D possibly corresponds to TRBD2 (6 bases). This CDR3 is 16 amino acids long. Germline CDR1 SGHRS, CDR2 YFSETQ. V lost 4 bases and J 0 bases, leaving 15 bases between the germline ends. The CDR3 protein is CASSPHSGGSTDTQYF. CDR3 nucleotides: TGCGCCAGCAGCCCTCATTCAGGAGGGAGCACAGATACGCAGTATTTT. Variable domain in full (rest from reference TRBV5-1 and TRBJ2-3): KAGVTQTPRYLIKTRGQQVTLSCSPISGHRSVSWYQQTPGQGLQFLFEYFSETQRNKGNFPGRFSGRQFSNSRSEMNVSTLELGDSALYLCASSPHSGGSTDTQYFGPGTRLTVL.

This clonotype showed up just a few times. The CDR3 protein is CASSLKRGGQDTQYF. The CDR3 DNA sequence: TGTGCCAGCAGCTTAAAACGGGGGGGCCAAGATACGCAGTATTTT. The rearrangement joins TRBV7-2 to TRBJ2-3; 8 bases map to TRBD2. The CDR3 loop spans 15 amino acids. Looked up from germline, CDR1 is SGHTA and CDR2 is FQGNSA. Trimming at V came to 2 bases and at J to 5 bases, leaving 6 bases not matched to a gene. Based on the CDR3 plus reference TRBV7-2 and TRBJ2-3, the full variable domain is GAGVSQSPSNKVTEKGKDVELRCDPISGHTALYWYRQSLGQGLEFLIYFQGNSAPDKSGLPSDRFSAERTGGSVSTLTIQRTQQEDSAVYLCASSLKRGGQDTQYFGPGTRLTVL.

This clonotype showed up just a few times. The V gene is TRBV14, the J gene TRBJ2-1; 9 positions match TRBD1. CDR3 length: 14 amino acids. In germline, CDR1 is SGHDN, CDR2 FVKESK. The ends lost 5 bases at V and 6 bases at J; junction bases unmatched: 5. The CDR3 here is CASSGTGQGNEQFF. The CDR3 DNA reads TGTGCCAGCAGCGGGACAGGGCAAGGCAATGAGCAGTTCTTC.

The table lists this clonotype with a few counts. This chain joins TRBV12-3 or TRBV12-4 and TRBJ1-3; D not certain. The CDR3 sequence is 16 residues long. V lost 6 bases to trimming and J lost 0 bases, with 15 bases between them. CDR3 sequence: CASSGVRPNSGNTIYF. The CDR3 DNA is TGTGCCAGCAGCGGAGTAAGACCAAACTCTGGAAACACCATATATTTT.

This clonotype was observed a handful of times. V gene TRBV4-2 combines with J gene TRBJ1-5; no clear D gene. The CDR3 extends over 15 amino acids. V dropped 0 bases and J dropped 4 bases, with 10 bases sitting between them. Germline CDR1 LGHNA, CDR2 YNFKEQ. The CDR3 loop reads CASSQDGLINQPQHF. The CDR3 region has the DNA TGTGCCAGCAGCCAAGATGGACTTATAAATCAGCCCCAGCATTTT.

This clonotype has at least ten counts. The CDR3, as DNA: TGTGCCAGCAGCTCCGGGACGGACGCCTGGAGGGCCAACGTCCTGACTTTC. Translated, it gives CASSSGTDAWRANVLTF. The V call is TRBV12-3 or TRBV12-4, the J call TRBJ2-6, with D perhaps TRBD1 or TRBD2 (5 bases each). V lost 6 bases to trimming and J lost 5 bases, with 20 bases between them. The CDR3 length is 17 residues.

The chain has TRBV5-1 and TRBJ2-5; D unclear. Trimming stripped 2 bases from V and 5 bases from J, with 16 bases between. Germline CDR1 reads SGHRS; CDR2 reads YFSETQ. There are 15 residues in the CDR3. The CDR3 loop reads CASSFLSPQTETQYF. CDR3 DNA sequence: TGCGCCAGCAGCTTCCTATCCCCCCAAACGGAGACCCAGTACTTC.

In this sample, this clonotype turned up many times. The rearrangement joins TRBV4-2 to TRBJ2-5; 8 positions agree with TRBD2. Germline trimming cut 1 base from V and 1 base from J; bases unmatched to any gene: 2. The CDR3 covers 15 residues. Germline loops: CDR1 LGHNA, CDR2 YNFKEQ. In DNA form, the CDR3 reads TGTGCCAGCAGCCAAGGCGGGAGGACCCAAGAGACCCAGTACTTC. Translated, it gives CASSQGGRTQETQYF.

In this sample, this clonotype turned up many times. This chain joins TRBV7-9 and TRBJ2-1; possible D gene TRBD1, 5 bases. CDR1 is SEHNR, CDR2 FQNEAQ, per germline (reference sequence). Trimming cost V 5 bases and J 3 bases, with 11 bases left between them. The CDR3 runs to 14 residues. In nucleotides, the CDR3 is TGTGCCAGCAGCCCCTCGACAGTCTACAATGAGCAGTTCTTC. Translation: CASSPSTVYNEQFF.

At least ten counts were recorded for this clonotype. This chain connects TRBV7-6 to TRBJ2-7; D gene uncertain. V gave up 5 bases and J gave up 3 bases, with 17 bases separating them. The CDR3 is made up of 15 amino acids. Germline values: CDR1 SGHVS, CDR2 FNYEAQ. CDR3 DNA: TGTGCCAGCAGCGAGACGCTAGGGAACGTCTACGAGCAGTACTTC. Translating gives CASSETLGNVYEQYF.

The sample holds many counts of this clonotype. The chain couples TRBV7-2 to TRBJ1-2, with D unresolved. Germline loops: CDR1 SGHTA, CDR2 FQGNSA. This CDR3 spans 14 amino acids. Trimming left V 1 base short and J 8 bases short, with 14 bases between. As DNA, the CDR3 is TGTGCCAGCAGCTTAGGATCGGGCCCCGGGGGCTACACCTTC. Translating gives CASSLGSGPGGYTF.

This chain connects TRBV7-8 to TRBJ1-2, with no clear D. Germline values: CDR1 SGHVS, CDR2 FQNEAQ. This CDR3 has 14 residues. Trimming cost V 4 bases and J 6 bases, with 15 bases left between them. The CDR3 loop reads CASSSLTKSHGYTF. DNA of the CDR3: TGTGCCAGCAGCTCCCTCACAAAAAGCCATGGCTACACCTTC.

The V gene is TRBV6-5, the J gene TRBJ1-5, with a possible D match to TRBD1 (5 bases). V gave up 6 bases and J gave up 5 bases, with 11 bases separating them. Germline CDR1 and CDR2: MNHEY and SVGAGI. The CDR3 loop spans 13 amino acids. The CDR3 loop reads CASRPDRDQPQHF. CDR3 in DNA: TGTGCCAGCAGGCCAGACAGAGATCAGCCCCAGCATTTT.

The sample holds a few counts of this clonotype. The rearrangement uses TRBV30 and TRBJ2-1, with 7 bases matching TRBD2. The CDR3 is 15 amino acids. Germline CDR1 is GTSNPN and CDR2 is SVGIG (reference sequence). V shed 5 bases, J shed 1 base, and the junction held 8 bases outside the gene matches. CDR3 amino acids: CAWGGGEGSYNEQFF. The CDR3 DNA reads as TGTGCCTGGGGAGGTGGGGAGGGTTCCTACAATGAGCAGTTCTTC.

This chain links TRBV12-3 or TRBV12-4 with TRBJ1-2, with TRBD1 as a possible D gene (6 bases). Trimming took 3 bases from V and 7 from J, leaving 9 bases between them. The CDR3 extends over 12 amino acids. CDR3 protein: CASSFDRFGYTF. As DNA, the CDR3 is TGTGCCAGCAGTTTCGACAGGTTTGGCTACACCTTC.

This clonotype was counted a few times. This chain links TRBV5-1 with TRBJ2-1; D call uncertain. Germline V lookup: CDR1 SGHRS, CDR2 YFSETQ. With 3 bases removed from V and 0 bases from J, the gap between germline ends came to 13 bases. This CDR3 is built from 16 residues. CDR3 sequence: CASSSAPGLSYNEQFF. DNA for the CDR3: TGCGCCAGCAGCTCAGCCCCGGGCCTCTCCTACAATGAGCAGTTCTTC.

This clonotype was seen a handful of times. The V call is TRBV7-9, the J call TRBJ1-4; D perhaps matches TRBD1 (6 bases). CDR1 and CDR2 from the germline V gene are SEHNR and FQNEAQ (reference sequence). This CDR3 comprises 15 residues. V dropped 5 bases and J dropped 12 bases, with 22 bases sitting between them. The DNA of the CDR3 is TGTGCCAGCAGCCCAACCCCGACGACAGGTACCGAACTGTTTTTT. Protein product: CASSPTPTTGTELFF. Looking up the rest from reference TRBV7-9 and TRBJ1-4 gives the full variable domain: DTGVSQNPRHKITKRGQNVTFRCDPISEHNRLYWYRQTLGQGPEFLTYFQNEAQLEKSRLLSDRFSAERPKGSFSTLEIQRTEQGDSAMYLCASSPTPTTGTELFFGSGTQLSVL.

The chain is built from TRBV27 and TRBJ2-2; the match to TRBD1 covers 8 bases. The CDR3 is 15 amino acids. Trimming removed 4 bases from V and 5 bases from J; junction bases left unmatched: 6. CDR1 and CDR2 from the germline V gene are MNHEY and SMNVEV (reference sequence). The CDR3 region has the DNA TGTGCCAGCAGTTCCAGGGGGCGCGGAACCGGGGAGCTGTTTTTT. Its translation is CASSSRGRGTGELFF.

The V call is TRBV4-3, the J call TRBJ1-5; 7 bases are shared with TRBD1. The V gene's germline CDR1 is LGHNA and CDR2 YSLEER. The CDR3 is 15 residues long. Germline trimming cut 1 base from V and 4 bases from J; bases unmatched to any gene: 4. The CDR3 here is CASSQGDRINQPQHF. The DNA for the CDR3 is TGCGCCAGCAGCCAAGGGGACAGAATTAATCAGCCCCAGCATTTT.

This clonotype has a count of ten or more. This chain connects TRBV6-5 to TRBJ1-1, with no clear D. This CDR3 region has 14 residues. Per the germline V gene, CDR1 is MNHEY and CDR2 is SVGAGI. Trimming cost V 6 bases and J 1 base, with 12 bases left between them. The chain's CDR3 is CASRPIWGNTEAFF. Here the CDR3 DNA reads TGTGCCAGCAGGCCGATTTGGGGGAACACTGAAGCTTTCTTT.

This clonotype was recorded at least ten times. The V call is TRBV5-1, the J call TRBJ2-3, with TRBD2 matching 8 bases. CDR1 and CDR2 (germline): SGHRS, YFSETQ. V was clipped by 4 bases and J by 2 bases; unmatched bases: 6. CDR3 length equals 15 residues. CDR3 residues: CASSQTSGSTDTQYF. In DNA form, the CDR3 reads TGCGCCAGCAGCCAAACTAGCGGCTCCACAGATACGCAGTATTTT.

This clonotype was detected ten times or more. The chain uses TRBV7-2 and TRBJ2-1; TRBD1 is a possible D gene (6 bases). Germline assignment: CDR1 SGHTA and CDR2 FQGNSA. The CDR3 runs to 16 residues. V was trimmed by 1 base and J by 10 bases, leaving 20 bases between them. The CDR3 nucleotides read TGTGCCAGCAGCTTAGAAGCCCAGGGGATTAATGACGAGCAGTTCTTC. It is translated as CASSLEAQGINDEQFF.

This sequence joins TRBV27 and TRBJ2-7; D may correspond to TRBD1 or TRBD2 (5 bases each). Germline CDR1 reads MNHEY; CDR2 reads SMNVEV (reference sequence). V lost 4 bases to trimming and J lost 4 bases, with 11 bases between them. The length of the CDR3 is 13 residues. This chain's CDR3 is CASSSIWGYEQYF. CDR3 sequence (DNA): TGTGCCAGCAGTTCAATTTGGGGGTACGAGCAGTACTTC.

This clonotype has at least ten counts. This chain uses TRBV7-2 with TRBJ2-3; no reliable D call. Germline values: CDR1 SGHTA, CDR2 FQGNSA. The CDR3 has 14 residues. V was trimmed by 3 bases and J by 0 bases, leaving 7 bases between them. The CDR3 spells CASSFIDSTDTQYF. CDR3 nucleotides: TGTGCCAGCAGCTTTATCGACAGCACAGATACGCAGTATTTT.

This clonotype has a count of ten or more. The chain uses TRBV18 and TRBJ1-3; perhaps TRBD1 as D (6 bases). Per the germline V gene, CDR1 is KGHSH and CDR2 is LQKENI. V lost 0 bases and J 0 bases, leaving 9 bases between the germline ends. This CDR3 spans 16 amino acids. The CDR3 loop is CASSPPGTLSGNTIYF. The CDR3 DNA reads as TGTGCCAGCTCACCACCGGGGACACTCTCTGGAAACACCATATATTTT.

This clonotype was observed many times. A read error may account for a junction end that differs from germline. The chain couples TRBV5-1 to TRBJ1-1; possible D gene TRBD1, 5 bases. Germline-derived CDR1 and CDR2 are SGHRS and YFSETQ. The CDR3 has 13 residues. In nucleotides, the CDR3 is TGTGCCAGCAGCTTCAGGGAGAACACTGAAGCTTTCTTT. It specifies CASSFRENTEAFF.

This clonotype was recorded at least ten times. The rearrangement uses TRBV5-1 and TRBJ1-1, with D hard to call. The CDR3 contains 13 residues. Between the trimmed V and J ends, which lost 0 bases and 4 bases, there was a span of 7 bases. Germline CDR1 reads SGHRS; CDR2 reads YFSETQ. CDR3 coding DNA: TGCGCCAGCAGCTTGGTTCGTTCCACTGAAGCTTTCTTT. It specifies CASSLVRSTEAFF. The full variable domain, rest sourced from reference TRBV5-1 and TRBJ1-1, is KAGVTQTPRYLIKTRGQQVTLSCSPISGHRSVSWYQQTPGQGLQFLFEYFSETQRNKGNFPGRFSGRQFSNSRSEMNVSTLELGDSALYLCASSLVRSTEAFFGQGTRLTVV.

The genes are TRBV11-3 and TRBJ2-7, with a tentative D call TRBD2 (5 bases). The CDR3 has 14 residues. Per the germline V gene, CDR1 is SGHNT and CDR2 is YENEEA. Trimming stripped 6 bases from V and 0 bases from J, with 12 bases between. In DNA form, the CDR3 reads TGTGCCAGCAGTACGGACGGGGTCTCCTACGAGCAGTACTTC. It translates to CASSTDGVSYEQYF.

The CDR3 region is CASSYVTYEQYF. In DNA form, the CDR3 reads TGTGCCAGCAGTTACGTTACTTACGAGCAGTACTTC. The chain has TRBV6-2 or TRBV6-3 and TRBJ2-7; D remains unclear. V was clipped by 2 bases and J by 4 bases, with 6 bases between them. The CDR3 spans 12 residues. Per the germline V gene, CDR1 is MNHEY and CDR2 is SVGEGT.

This clonotype was counted ten times or more. This chain joins TRBV7-2 and TRBJ2-1; 8 bases are a match to TRBD2. V was clipped by 2 bases and J by 8 bases; unmatched bases: 8. CDR3 length equals 15 residues. Per the germline V gene, CDR1 is SGHTA and CDR2 is FQGNSA. This chain's CDR3 is CASSLYGGAIDEQFF. The CDR3 nucleotides are TGTGCCAGCAGCTTATACGGGGGGGCCATCGATGAGCAGTTCTTC. The full variable domain, rest sourced from reference TRBV7-2 and TRBJ2-1, is GAGVSQSPSNKVTEKGKDVELRCDPISGHTALYWYRQSLGQGLEFLIYFQGNSAPDKSGLPSDRFSAERTGGSVSTLTIQRTQQEDSAVYLCASSLYGGAIDEQFFGPGTRLTVL.